A single sample gave rise to the 8 T cell receptor beta chains below, sequenced in a study of blood T cell repertoires in COVID-19. Some clones are missing from TCRdb's copy, which holds only in-frame ones; the method was immunoSEQ multiplex PCR. Seen here are 90,000 to 100,000 clones, about 81% observed once, and the top ten hold approximately 18%. Sequencing was carried out using peripheral blood. Every receptor here comes from an elderly man with acute or convalescent COVID-19.

This chain uses TRBV7-2 with TRBJ1-3; D is possibly TRBD1 (5 bases). The CDR3 has 13 residues. Germline CDR1 and CDR2: SGHTA and FQGNSA. Trimming removed 5 bases from V and 2 bases from J, with 7 bases in between. The CDR3 reads CASSPGPGNTIYF. CDR3 nucleotides: TGTGCCAGCAGCCCAGGGCCTGGAAACACCATATATTTT.

The V call is TRBV28, the J call TRBJ2-5; a possible D gene is TRBD1 (6 bases). Germline-derived CDR1 and CDR2 are MDHEN and SYDVKM. The CDR3 spans 14 residues. V lost 2 bases and J 7 bases, leaving 14 bases between the germline ends. As DNA, the CDR3 is TGTGCCAGCAGTTTAGGGGGCCTTAGGGCGACCCAGTACTTC. Translated: CASSLGGLRATQYF.

The V and J genes are TRBV30 and TRBJ1-2, with D unresolved. With 1 base removed from V and 4 bases from J, the gap between germline ends came to 13 bases. In germline, CDR1 is GTSNPN, CDR2 SVGIG (reference sequence). The CDR3 is 14 amino acids. The CDR3 is CAWSGQFQSYGYTF. The DNA of the CDR3 is TGTGCCTGGAGTGGTCAGTTTCAGTCCTATGGCTACACCTTC.

V is TRBV7-2 and J is TRBJ1-2; no firm D call. Trimming removed 3 bases from V and 4 bases from J, with 15 bases in between. There are 15 residues in the CDR3. The V gene's germline CDR1 is SGHTA and CDR2 FQGNSA. The CDR3 nucleotides are TGTGCCAGCAGCTTTAATGTCCCGTCGGGCTATGGCTACACCTTC. It codes for CASSFNVPSGYGYTF. Looking up the rest from reference TRBV7-2 and TRBJ1-2 gives the full variable domain: GAGVSQSPSNKVTEKGKDVELRCDPISGHTALYWYRQSLGQGLEFLIYFQGNSAPDKSGLPSDRFSAERTGGSVSTLTIQRTQQEDSAVYLCASSFNVPSGYGYTFGSGTRLTVV.

The gene calls are TRBV27 and TRBJ1-1; 8 nucleotides agree with TRBD1. Looked up from germline, CDR1 is MNHEY and CDR2 is SMNVEV (reference sequence). This CDR3 region has 16 residues. The V segment lost 5 bases and the J segment 4 bases; nucleotides outside the gene matches: 12. CDR3 in amino acids: CASSAPGTGFPTEAFF. The CDR3 DNA reads as TGTGCCAGCAGTGCTCCCGGGACAGGATTTCCCACTGAAGCTTTCTTT.

V and J are TRBV5-6 and TRBJ1-5; TRBD1 matches at 7 bases. Germline lookup yields CDR1 SGHDT and CDR2 YYEEEE. Trimming cost V 4 bases and J 6 bases; bases outside gene matches: 7. CDR3 size: 14 residues. In DNA form, the CDR3 reads TGTGCCAGCAGCCTGGCAGGGGGTGGTCAGCCCCAGCATTTT. This translates into CASSLAGGGQPQHF.

This clone has just one count. The chain couples TRBV18 to TRBJ1-2, with TRBD1 as a possible D gene (6 bases). CDR1 is KGHSH and CDR2 is LQKENI in the germline V gene. Trimming took off 1 base at V and 6 bases at J, with 9 bases between the two ends. CDR3 length: 13 amino acids. CDR3 sequence reads: CASSPQGGDGYTF. The DNA for the CDR3 is TGTGCCAGCTCACCACAGGGGGGGGATGGCTACACCTTC.

This sequence joins TRBV30 and TRBJ1-1; D might be TRBD1 (5 bases). The CDR3 consists of 14 residues. The V gene lost 0 bases and the J gene lost 4 bases, with 12 bases spanning the gap. Germline values: CDR1 GTSNPN, CDR2 SVGIG (reference sequence). CDR3 in DNA: TGTGCCTGGAGTGTGTATCAGGGAAGCACTGAAGCTTTCTTT. Its translation: CAWSVYQGSTEAFF. Supplemented by reference TRBV30 and TRBJ1-1, the full variable domain reads SQTIHQWPATLVQPVGSPLSLECTVEGTSNPNLYWYRQAAGRGLQLLFYSVGIGQISSEVPQNLSASRPQDRQFILSSKKLLLSDSGFYLCAWSVYQGSTEAFFGQGTRLTVV.